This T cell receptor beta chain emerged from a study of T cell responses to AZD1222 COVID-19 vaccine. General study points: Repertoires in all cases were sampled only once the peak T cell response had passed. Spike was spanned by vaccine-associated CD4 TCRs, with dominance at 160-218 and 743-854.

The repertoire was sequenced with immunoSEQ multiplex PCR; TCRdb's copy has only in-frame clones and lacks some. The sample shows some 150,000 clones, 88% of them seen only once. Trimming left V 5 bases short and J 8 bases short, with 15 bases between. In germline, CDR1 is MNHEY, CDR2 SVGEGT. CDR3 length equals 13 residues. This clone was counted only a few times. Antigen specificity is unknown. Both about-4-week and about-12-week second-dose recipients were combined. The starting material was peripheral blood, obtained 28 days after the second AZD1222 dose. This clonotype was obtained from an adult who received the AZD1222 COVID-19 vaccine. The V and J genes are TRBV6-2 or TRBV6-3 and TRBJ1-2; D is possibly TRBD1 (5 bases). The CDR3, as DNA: TGTGCCAGCAGTCTCGGGACCTACTGGGGCTACACCTTC. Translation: CASSLGTYWGYTF.